This T cell receptor (beta chain) was retrieved from a study of blood T cells in healthy people across ages. Overall study results and limits: Strong correlation existed between TCR beta diversity and naive T cell percentage.

This clonotype was seen a handful of times. Its matching antigen is unknown. CDR3 size: 15 residues. Per the germline V gene, CDR1 is LGHDT and CDR2 is YNNKEL (reference sequence). V shed 4 bases and J shed 0 bases, with 12 bases lying between them. Through a sample-barcoded 5' primer and a J-beta primer mix, a second PCR was run for 7 to 11 cycles. TCRdb redid the calling of the 5' RACE reads with MiXCR, one entry per CDR3 protein. The repertoire holds fewer than 800,000 distinct CDR3 sequences, with approximately 25% as singletons. This sample was shared with a second study, whose subject was T cells of mothers and their children. From that paper: The study obtained over 8.5 million TCR beta CDR3 reads per mother and around 3 million per child. Unrelated pairs and related pairs have their TCR recombination output shaped similarly by thymic selection.

The sequencing input was blood. The clonotype was recovered from a boy between 10 and 17 years old in good health. V and J are TRBV3-1 and TRBJ2-5; D unclear. This CDR3 reads CASSRDRVYQETQYF. In DNA, the CDR3 is TGTGCCAGCAGCCGAGACCGGGTCTACCAAGAGACCCAGTACTTC.